The rows below give T cell receptor beta chains drawn from one sample of a study of tumor-infiltrating lymphocytes in primary liver carcinoma. From the multiplex PCR reads, TCRdb called clonotypes with MiXCR, one entry per CDR3 protein. The table shows about 180,000 distinct CDR3 sequences, with 50% to 75% occurring only once. The source material was peripheral blood. These receptors all come from a man aged 40-55 years with primary liver carcinoma and hepatitis B virus infection. Both conserved end residues are part of each CDR3. D genes are given only for firm matches. The size entry is marked missing in some rows and otherwise reads once, few, many or a size class.

>TRBV4-1|TRBD2|few|TRBJ2-7
TGCGCCAGCAGCCAAGCTAGCGGGAGTAACGAGCAGTACTTC
CASSQASGSNEQYF
>TRBV29-1|.|few|TRBJ2-5
TGCAGCGTTGCAGGGGGGGGCTCTTGGGAGACCCAGTACTTC
CSVAGGGSWETQYF
>TRBV12-3/TRBV12-4|.|.|TRBJ2-1
TGTGCCAGCACCACCCCGGGGTGCGGGCCCTACAATGAGCAGTTCTTC
CASTTPGCGPYNEQFF
>TRBV6-1|.|.|TRBJ2-2
TGTGCCAGCACCACGACACTTACTACCGGGGAGCTGTTTTTT
CASTTTLTTGELFF
>TRBV12-3/TRBV12-4|.|.|TRBJ2-5
TGTGCCAGCAGCACTTTCAGGCGGGAGACCCAGTACTTC
CASSTFRRETQYF
>TRBV18|.|.|TRBJ1-5
TGTGCCAGCTCCCAACCTCCAGGACAAGGTAGCAATCAGCCCCAGCATTTT
CASSQPPGQGSNQPQHF
>TRBV11-2|TRBD2|.|TRBJ2-1
TGTGCCAGCAGGACCAGGACTAGTGGGAACTCCTACAATGAGCAGTTCTTC
CASRTRTSGNSYNEQFF
>TRBV6-6|.|.|TRBJ1-4
TGTGCCAGCAAGAGCGGCGTGGGTAATGAAAAACTGTTTTTT
CASKSGVGNEKLFF
>TRBV30|.|.|TRBJ2-3
TGTGCCTGGAGTAAGATAGGAACTAGCACAGATACGCAGTATTTT
CAWSKIGTSTDTQYF
>TRBV28|TRBD1|few|TRBJ2-4
TGTGCCAGCAGTTCAGGACAGGGGGGCATTCAGTACTTC
CASSSGQGGIQYF
>TRBV11-2|.|many|TRBJ2-2
TGTGCCAGCAGTTACGGGCAGAGCACCGGGGAGCTGTTTTTT
CASSYGQSTGELFF
>TRBV2|.|once|TRBJ1-1
TGTGCCAGCAGTGTGGGCCCGGACACTGAAGCTTTCTTT
CASSVGPDTEAFF
>TRBV24-1|.|.|TRBJ2-1
TGTGCCACCAGTGACCCGGGACTTCCCTACAATGAGCAGTTCTTC
CATSDPGLPYNEQFF
>TRBV11-2|.|many|TRBJ2-7
TGTGCCAGCCAGTCCCAGGGTTACGAGCAGTACTTC
CASQSQGYEQYF
>TRBV11-2|.|.|TRBJ2-3
TGTGCCAGCAGCGCTATAGCGGAAGCTATGCAGTATTTT
CASSAIAEAMQYF
>TRBV6-1|.|.|TRBJ1-5
TGTGCCAGCACCAGGACTGCTGAACAGCCCCAGCATTTT
CASTRTAEQPQHF
>TRBV4-1|.|.|TRBJ2-7
TGCGCCAGCAGCCAAGATATGGCGGGAAACTCCTACGAGCAGTACTTC
CASSQDMAGNSYEQYF
>TRBV4-1|.|.|TRBJ2-7
TGCGCCAGCAGCCAAGTCTCGGCGGCCTTCTCCTACGAACAGTACTTC
CASSQVSAAFSYEQYF
>TRBV29-1|.|many|TRBJ2-5
TGCAGCGTTGAAAGGAGCGGTGGGGAGACCCAGTACTTC
CSVERSGGETQYF
>TRBV11-2|.|.|TRBJ2-1
TGTGCCAGCAGCCAGGCTAGCCTGTACAATGAGCAGTTCTTC
CASSQASLYNEQFF
>TRBV11-2|.|many|TRBJ1-2
TGTGCCAGCAGCTTAGACAGCTCAACAGGTCTGGACTATGGCTACACCTTC
CASSLDSSTGLDYGYTF
>TRBV28|.|few|TRBJ1-2
TGTGCCAGCAGTCTTCCCCCCCACTATGGCTACACCTTC
CASSLPPHYGYTF
>TRBV29-1|.|many|TRBJ2-7
TGCAGCGTTACGGACAGAGCTACCTACGAGCAGTACTTC
CSVTDRATYEQYF
>TRBV6-5|.|.|TRBJ2-4
TGTACCAGCGTTGGGGCCGCGGGGGCCAAAAACATTCAGTACTTC
CTSVGAAGAKNIQYF
>TRBV11-3|TRBD1|many|TRBJ2-3
TGTGCCAGCAGCCCCGGGACAGGGATCACAGATACGCAGTATTTT
CASSPGTGITDTQYF
>TRBV11-2|TRBD1|.|TRBJ1-2
TGTGCCAGCAGCTTGGGGACAGGGATGGGCTACACCTTC
CASSLGTGMGYTF
>TRBV5-8|.|.|TRBJ1-5
TGTGCCAGCAGCTTACTGCGGGACCCCAATCAGCCCCAGCATTTT
CASSLLRDPNQPQHF
>TRBV11-3|.|many|TRBJ2-2
TGTGCCAGCAGCCTCCAGGGGTTAGACGGGGAGCTGTTTTTT
CASSLQGLDGELFF
>TRBV4-1|TRBD2|.|TRBJ2-1
TGCGCCAGCAGCCAAGATCAGTCCCTAGCGGACGACAATGAGCAGTTCTTC
CASSQDQSLADDNEQFF
>TRBV14|.|few|TRBJ2-7
TGTGCCAGCGGGCGAGCCTACGAGCAGTACTTC
CASGRAYEQYF
>TRBV5-1|.|.|TRBJ2-2
TGCGCCAGCAGCCTGGCTACACTAGGTGACACCGGGGAGCTGTTTTTT
CASSLATLGDTGELFF
>TRBV7-9|TRBD2|.|TRBJ2-1
TGTGCCAGCAGCTCATGGACTAGCGGGACCTCCTACAATGAGCAGTTCTTC
CASSSWTSGTSYNEQFF
>TRBV28|.|.|TRBJ1-4
TGTGCCAGCAGTTCCCCAGGCGGACATACGAATGAAAAACTGTTTTTT
CASSSPGGHTNEKLFF
>TRBV29-1|.|.|TRBJ1-2
TGCAGCGTTGGCCTCGACAAGGCCCACGCCTTC
CSVGLDKAHAF
>TRBV11-1|.|once|TRBJ2-7
TGTGCCAGCATACCAGACAGTAGCTACGAGCAATACTTC
CASIPDSSYEQYF
>TRBV4-1|TRBD1|once|TRBJ1-3
TGCGCCATCAGCCAAGCGAGGACAGGGGGAAACACCATATATTTT
CAISQARTGGNTIYF
>TRBV29-1|.|.|TRBJ2-1
TGCAGCGTGGCACAGGGTTTTGGGTCCAATGAGCAGTTCTTC
CSVAQGFGSNEQFF